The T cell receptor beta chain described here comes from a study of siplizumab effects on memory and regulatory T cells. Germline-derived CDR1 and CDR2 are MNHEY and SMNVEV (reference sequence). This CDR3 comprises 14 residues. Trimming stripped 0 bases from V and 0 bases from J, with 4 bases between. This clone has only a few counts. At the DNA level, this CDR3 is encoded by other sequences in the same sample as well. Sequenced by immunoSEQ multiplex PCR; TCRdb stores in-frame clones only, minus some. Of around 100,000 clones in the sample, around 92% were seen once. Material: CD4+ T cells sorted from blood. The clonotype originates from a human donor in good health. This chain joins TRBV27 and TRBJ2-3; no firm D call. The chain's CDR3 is CASSLSGSTDTQYF. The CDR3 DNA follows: TGTGCCAGCAGTTTATCGGGTAGCACAGATACGCAGTATTTT.